This T cell receptor beta chain was identified in a study of shared clonotypes between healthy human individuals (dated by TCRdb to the early 2020s). About the full investigation: Two women and a few men aged 18 to 49 years were included in the cohort. The study deeply sequenced blood TCR repertoires of five healthy adults to estimate repertoire size and the extent of clonotype sharing between individuals. To increase sequencing depth and limit assay-specific biases, TCR repertoire library preparation and sequencing were carried out by different laboratories using diverse techniques. Each donor's leukapheresis produced roughly between roughly 0.85 and 10 billion PBMCs.

Remarks on this clone: What antigen it recognizes has not been identified. The sample holds no much larger clone one base away, and base qualities are not on file.

Points the paper makes about the study in general: The small number of donors limited the genetic and exposure-history diversity represented. Pairwise subsampling led to the expectation that sequencing depth would affect the degree of clonotype sharing among donors. Only blood was sampled, and tissue TCR repertoires likely differ from those in blood.

Healthy HIV-negative adults with no recently reported acute infections or vaccinations were included as donors. Only Caucasian adults living in Nashville, Tennessee, USA were represented among the donors. For unsorted samples, 75 million to 90 million PBMCs were counted, and genomic DNA was extracted using the QIAamp DNA Blood Mini kit. After blood collection by leukapheresis, PBMCs were isolated using Ficoll-Histopaque density gradient centrifugation and then cryopreserved in the vapor phase of liquid nitrogen. Using the deep immunoSEQ assay, TCR CDR3 regions were amplified from genomic DNA by multiplex PCR. For each cell subset, the extracted genomic DNA was distributed evenly across all wells of several immunoSEQ 96-well plates, and each plate served as one replicate. For unsorted PBMC, each replicate PCR was loaded with around 300 ng genomic DNA, equivalent to approximately 33,000 T cell genomes. Ten immunoSEQ deep assay plates were used to sequence the unsorted PBMC genomic DNA. Purified libraries were quantified with a Qubit 3.0 fluorometer, sized on a Bioanalyzer 2100, and re-quantified with the KAPA Library Quantification kit. Each immunoSEQ 96-well plate was sequenced on its own single-read 150-cycle Illumina NextSeq 550 flow cell. Per the authors' processing: Because the immunoSEQ output included only junctional sequences and no quality scores, the filtering could not be the same as the filtering used for full-length reads. Sequences were annotated with PyIR, a Python wrapper for IgBLAST v1.9, using IMGT germline references to assign V/J genes and CDR3. Any read was removed if the V/J assignment was weak (E-value above 1e-6), the CDR3 was missing, or the read contained stop codons, out-of-frame junctions, or ambiguous translated residues. V3J clonotypes were defined as sequences sharing an identical inferred V gene, J gene, and CDR3 amino acid sequence. The percentage overlap between two repertoires was calculated by dividing the number of shared unique clonotypes by the size of the smaller repertoire. RTK rarefaction, the Chao1 estimator, and Recon v2.1 estimates of unobserved clonotypes were used to assess repertoire richness. TCRdb's version of the immuneACCESS table is confined to in-frame rearrangements and falls short of the full clone set. An unresolved V gene accounts for under half of the shortfall where checked; the remainder is of unknown origin. That table furnishes V, J and clone size, whereas the DNA furnished D and trimming. The sample data list about 560,000 clones, and just over 75% of these were observed just once. Of the sample, around 12% falls within the top ten clones.

Sequences ENHRY (CDR1) and SYGVKD (CDR2) are obtained from the germline V gene. A distance of 19 bases separates the germline ends of V and J, which lose 4 bases and 9 bases respectively. Spanning cysteine to phenylalanine, the CDR3 consists of 15 amino acids. The read is trimmed to its CDR3 DNA, 45 bases read in frame from base 1. The sequenced sample consisted of PBMCs. This sequence was found in a woman aged 40 to 55 in good health. Some clones in this sample may be carry-over from other donors' samples. Recombination linked TRBV10-3 to TRBJ2-1; the D gene is perhaps TRBD1 or TRBD2, each of them matching over 5 bases. The CDR3 has the sequence CAISGGGTPPGEQFF. The DNA is TGTGCCATCAGTGGTGGTGGGACCCCGCCGGGTGAGCAGTTCTTC.